Listed here are 15 T cell receptor beta chains from one sample, sequenced in a study of cytotoxic CD8 clonotypes in ibrutinib-treated CLL. Sequencing used immunoSEQ multiplex PCR; TCRdb keeps in-frame clones, though not all of them. The table shows about 69,000 clones, with approximately 80% occurring only once. The sample in question was PBMCs, obtained at disease progression, from a patient treated with ibrutinib. These receptors originate from a human donor with chronic lymphocytic leukemia.

This clone was counted once. The gene calls are TRBV7-9 and TRBJ2-2, with TRBD2 matching over 9 bases. The CDR3 contains 16 residues. Germline CDR1 reads SEHNR; CDR2 reads FQNEAQ (reference sequence). Trimming cost V 1 base and J 4 bases; bases outside gene matches: 4. The CDR3 region is CASSLDGTSSTGELFF. CDR3 sequence (DNA): TGTGCCAGCAGCTTAGACGGGACTAGCTCCACCGGGGAGCTGTTTTTT.

The rearrangement links TRBV7-8 to TRBJ1-2, with 7 nucleotides matching TRBD1. The germline V gene encodes CDR1 SGHVS and CDR2 FQNEAQ. CDR3 length equals 16 residues. V shed 5 bases and J 4 bases; nucleotides not matched to a gene: 13. Here the CDR3 reads CASSPQGGANIYGYTF. The CDR3 DNA reads as TGTGCCAGCAGCCCCCAGGGGGGGGCGAACATCTATGGCTACACCTTC.

The chain is built from TRBV28 and TRBJ1-5; 9 bases match TRBD1. Germline lookup yields CDR1 MDHEN and CDR2 SYDVKM. There are 16 residues in the CDR3. V shed 2 bases, J shed 4 bases, and the junction held 6 bases outside the gene matches. The CDR3 reads CASSLRPQGANQPQHF. The CDR3 nucleotides read TGTGCCAGCAGTTTAAGGCCACAGGGGGCGAATCAGCCCCAGCATTTT.

V usage is TRBV5-1 and J usage is TRBJ1-6; no firm D call. V was pared by 0 bases and J by 7 bases, with 20 bases between. CDR1 SGHRS and CDR2 YFSETQ come from the germline V gene. This CDR3 contains 18 residues. As DNA, the CDR3 is TGCGCCAGCAGCTTGGAGGAGGGCAGGTCTTACCTAAATTCACCCCTCCACTTT. This gives the protein CASSLEEGRSYLNSPLHF.

This clone has a handful of counts. The chain has TRBV15 and TRBJ1-5; D remains unclear. CDR1 and CDR2 (germline): LNHNV, YYDKDF (reference sequence). The CDR3 is 12 residues long. Trimming stripped 5 bases from V and 4 bases from J, with 6 bases between. The CDR3 DNA follows: TGTGCCACCAGCCAGGAGAATCAGCCCCAGCATTTT. This codes for CATSQENQPQHF.

The V gene is TRBV18, the J gene TRBJ2-7; TRBD2 aligns across 9 bases. Per germline, CDR1 KGHSH and CDR2 LQKENI. V shed 2 bases and J 10 bases; nucleotides not matched to a gene: 9. The CDR3 covers 14 residues. The CDR3 spells CASSPSAGGPTQYF. In DNA form, the CDR3 reads TGTGCCAGCTCACCATCAGCGGGAGGTCCCACCCAGTACTTC.

V is TRBV5-6 and J is TRBJ2-7, with D unresolved. Germline V lookup: CDR1 SGHDT, CDR2 YYEEEE. This CDR3 comprises 12 residues. The V end lost 0 bases, the J end lost 4 bases, and 5 bases lay between the germline ends. CDR3 residues: CASSLANYEQYF. For the CDR3, the DNA is TGTGCCAGCAGCTTGGCCAATTACGAGCAGTACTTC.

This clone showed up just a few times. The V call is TRBV5-4, the J call TRBJ2-5; 7 positions match TRBD2. The CDR3 consists of 12 residues. The germline CDR1 and CDR2 sequences are SGHNT and YYREEE (reference sequence). This CDR3 is CAGGGSQETQYF. CDR3 DNA: TGTGCTGGGGGAGGGAGCCAAGAGACCCAGTACTTC.

The chain has TRBV5-4 and TRBJ1-2; D is ambiguous. Trimming removed 1 base at V and 0 bases at J, with 7 bases between. Germline V gene lookup returns CDR1 SGHNT and CDR2 YYREEE (reference sequence). The CDR3 loop spans 14 amino acids. Here the CDR3 DNA reads TGTGCCAGCAGCTTGCCAGGTACTAACTATGGCTACACCTTC. This sequence encodes CASSLPGTNYGYTF.

The CDR3 here is CASSEGLGTEAFF. The CDR3 region has the DNA TGTGCCAGCAGTGAGGGTCTGGGCACTGAAGCTTTCTTT. The V call is TRBV2, the J call TRBJ1-1; D is undetermined. Deletions cut 3 bases from V and 4 bases from J, with 9 bases between. CDR1 and CDR2 from the germline V gene are SNHLY and FYNNEI. The length of the CDR3 is 13 residues.

This clone was counted between two and nine times. The V gene is TRBV19, the J gene TRBJ1-2; 10 bases are a match to TRBD1. The length of the CDR3 is 14 residues. Trimming took 4 bases from V and 4 from J; bases not matched to a gene: 3. Per the germline V gene, CDR1 is LNHDA and CDR2 is SQIVND (reference sequence). CDR3 in DNA: TGTGCCAGTAGTACCCGGGACAGGGGCTATGGCTACACCTTC. Translation gives CASSTRDRGYGYTF.

This clone was recorded only once. A junction boundary mismatches the germline segment, possibly from a read error. The V call is TRBV9, the J call TRBJ1-5; weak D call: TRBD1 (5 bases). The CDR3 loop spans 13 amino acids. The germline V gene has CDR1 SGDLS and CDR2 YYNGEE. CDR3 DNA sequence: TGCCGCGTTAGAGTAGGGGTCAATCAGCCCCAGCATTTT. It codes for CRVRVGVNQPQHF.

The genes are TRBV5-1 and TRBJ2-7; D is uncertain. Germline loops: CDR1 SGHRS, CDR2 YFSETQ. Deletions cut 1 base from V and 2 bases from J, with 7 bases between. CDR3 size: 13 residues. CDR3 sequence reads: CASSLPDPYEQYF. CDR3 nucleotide sequence: TGCGCCAGCAGCTTGCCAGACCCCTACGAGCAGTACTTC.

V and J are TRBV2 and TRBJ1-2, with D unclear. With 3 bases removed from V and 4 bases from J, the gap between germline ends came to 9 bases. This CDR3 is 13 amino acids long. From germline, CDR1 is SNHLY and CDR2 FYNNEI. The CDR3 DNA reads as TGTGCCAGCAGTGATGCGGGGTTCTATGGCTACACCTTC. It specifies CASSDAGFYGYTF.

The J gene is TRBJ1-2, the V gene TRBV25-1, with 10 bases matching TRBD1. Germline-derived CDR1 and CDR2 are MGHDK and SYGVNS. With 7 bases clipped from V and 2 bases from J, the junction kept 4 bases outside the gene matches. This CDR3 has 14 residues. CDR3 DNA sequence: TGTGCCAGCAAAGGGACAGGGGAAAACTATGGCTACACCTTC. Its protein is CASKGTGENYGYTF.